This T cell receptor (beta chain) was captured by sequencing in a study of CD8+CD57+ T cells in acquired aplastic anemia. TCR beta VDJ combinations and CDR3 sequences were profiled from genomic DNA. TCRdb independently ran MiXCR on the reads; one entry per CDR3 protein. The sample holds some 200,000 distinct CDR3 sequences, about 60% seen once. In patients chosen for sequencing, flow cytometry had shown CD8+CD57+ cell expansion. No patient had been given any therapy when blood was sampled. V lost 1 base, J lost 5 bases, and 4 bases stayed unmatched. Germline CDR1 SGHTA, CDR2 FQGNSA. This CDR3 contains 14 residues.

The receptor was isolated from a human donor with aplastic anemia. Specimen: sorted CD4+, CD8+, or CD8+CD57+ T cells (not recorded which) from PBMCs. The gene calls are TRBV7-2 and TRBJ2-7, with TRBD2 matching over 8 bases. Written as DNA, the CDR3 is TGTGCCAGCAGCTTAGGTAGCGGGGCCCACGAGCAGTACTTC. Protein: CASSLGSGAHEQYF.